Presented here are 22 T cell receptor beta chains from one specimen sequenced in a study of somatic mutations in cytotoxic T cells in rheumatoid arthritis. Repertoires were generated with immunoSEQ multiplex PCR, while TCRdb's copy carries only in-frame clones and drops some. There are over 15,000 clones in the sample; 65% to 70% occur only once, and 15% to 20% lies in the top ten. Material: CD8+ T cells sorted from blood. The receptors come from an adult with rheumatoid arthritis.

This rearrangement joins TRBV14 to TRBJ1-3; D gene unclear. Germline loops: CDR1 SGHDN, CDR2 FVKESK. CDR3 size: 11 residues. V was clipped by 3 bases and J by 6 bases, with 3 bases between them. CDR3 DNA sequence: TGTGCCAGCAGCCACTTAAACACCATATATTTT. Translating it yields CASSHLNTIYF. The full variable domain, completed using reference TRBV14 and TRBJ1-3, is EAGVTQFPSHSVIEKGQTVTLRCDPISGHDNLYWYRRVMGKEIKFLLHFVKESKQDESGMPNNRFLAERTGGTYSTLKVQPAELEDSGVYFCASSHLNTIYFGEGSWLTVV.

The chain recombines TRBV2 with TRBJ1-1; no firm D call. The CDR3 sequence is 13 residues long. V dropped 7 bases and J dropped 4 bases, with 13 bases sitting between them. The germline V gene encodes CDR1 SNHLY and CDR2 FYNNEI. CDR3 protein: CASIGLKGTEAFF. For the CDR3, the DNA is TGTGCCAGCATCGGCCTGAAGGGCACTGAAGCTTTCTTT.

The chain is built from TRBV6-5 and TRBJ1-1; D is unclear. The CDR3 sequence is 15 residues long. CDR1 MNHEY and CDR2 SVGAGI come from the germline V gene. Trimming removed 0 bases from V and 1 base from J, with 9 bases in between. The CDR3 nucleotides are TGTGCCAGCAGTTACTCTACTACCCCGAACACTGAAGCTTTCTTT. As protein: CASSYSTTPNTEAFF.

The CDR3 nucleotides are TGTGCCAGCAGCGGAACCAGGGGGTGGTTGGATGGCTACACCTTC. It specifies CASSGTRGWLDGYTF. The V gene is TRBV13, the J gene TRBJ1-2, with 7 bases fitting TRBD1. The CDR3 length is 15 residues. The V gene end was trimmed by 5 bases and the J gene end by 6 bases; junction bases not matched to a gene: 12. CDR1 and CDR2 from the germline V gene are PRHDT and FYEKMQ (reference sequence).

This clone showed up just once. The J gene is TRBJ2-5, the V gene TRBV5-8, with D unresolved. The CDR3 has 16 amino acids. Germline V gives CDR1 SGHTS, CDR2 YDEGEE. The ends were cut back, 4 bases at V and 2 bases at J, with 18 bases in the middle. CDR3 in DNA: TGTGCCAGCAGCCCCAACCTAATGGCCGTTCAAGAGACCCAGTACTTC. Its translation is CASSPNLMAVQETQYF.

The CDR3 DNA reads as TGCGCCAGCAGCCAAGACCTACAGGGTTCTGGAAACACCATATATTTT. It yields the protein CASSQDLQGSGNTIYF. This chain connects TRBV4-3 to TRBJ1-3; D is perhaps TRBD1 (6 bases). The V gene lost 0 bases and the J gene lost 1 base, with 10 bases spanning the gap. Germline-derived CDR1 and CDR2 are LGHNA and YSLEER. The CDR3 spans 16 residues.

The chain links TRBV7-9 to TRBJ2-7, with D perhaps matching TRBD1 (6 bases). This CDR3 spans 13 amino acids. V was clipped by 4 bases and J by 4 bases, with 11 bases between them. Germline CDR1 is SEHNR and CDR2 is FQNEAQ (reference sequence). As DNA, the CDR3 is TGTGCCAGCAGCTCGGGACAAAGTTACGAGCAGTACTTC. It is translated as CASSSGQSYEQYF.

This rearrangement joins TRBV2 to TRBJ2-3; either TRBD1 or TRBD2 may fit D (5 bases each). Looked up from germline, CDR1 is SNHLY and CDR2 is FYNNEI. The CDR3 has 16 residues. V lost 3 bases, J lost 2 bases, and 15 bases lay in between. The CDR3 loop is CASSEAGTHNTDTQYF. The CDR3 DNA follows: TGTGCCAGCAGTGAGGCAGGGACGCACAACACAGATACGCAGTATTTT.

The chain is built from TRBV7-9 and TRBJ1-5; TRBD1 matches 8 bases. CDR3 size: 15 residues. From germline, CDR1 is SEHNR and CDR2 FQNEAQ (reference sequence). V shed 4 bases, J shed 6 bases, and the junction held 8 bases outside the gene matches. The chain's CDR3 is CASSSLDRVGQPQHF. DNA of the CDR3: TGTGCCAGCAGCTCCCTGGACAGGGTCGGTCAGCCCCAGCATTTT.

In this sample, this clone turned up a few times. The CDR3 DNA follows: TGTGCCAGCAGCTCGACTAGCGCCTACGAGCAGTACTTC. Protein sequence: CASSSTSAYEQYF. The chain uses TRBV5-4 and TRBJ2-7, with TRBD2 matching 8 bases. Per germline, CDR1 SGHNT and CDR2 YYREEE (reference sequence). The CDR3 extends over 13 amino acids. V was clipped by 3 bases and J by 2 bases; unmatched bases: 1.

This chain uses TRBV7-8 with TRBJ1-2; possible D gene TRBD1, 6 bases. Trimming removed 1 base at V and 6 bases at J, with 15 bases between. The germline CDR1 and CDR2 sequences are SGHVS and FQNEAQ. CDR3 length: 15 amino acids. CDR3: CASSLVDRRAHGYTF. The CDR3 nucleotides are TGTGCCAGCAGCTTAGTAGACAGGAGGGCACATGGCTACACCTTC.

This clone was seen only a few times. The V gene is TRBV19, the J gene TRBJ1-2; D remains unclear. The germline V and J ends were trimmed by 0 bases and 0 bases, with 11 bases remaining between them. The germline V gene encodes CDR1 LNHDA and CDR2 SQIVND (reference sequence). This CDR3 is 16 amino acids long. This CDR3 reads CASSIDRLVPNYGYTF. The CDR3 region has the DNA TGTGCCAGTAGTATAGATCGACTAGTCCCTAACTATGGCTACACCTTC.

The chain employs TRBV28 and TRBJ2-6; the D is unclear. The CDR3 extends over 15 amino acids. Germline V CDR1 and CDR2: MDHEN, SYDVKM. With 3 bases removed from V and 0 bases from J, the gap between germline ends came to 6 bases. DNA for the CDR3: TGTGCCAGCAGTTTGGGCCTCTCTGGGGCCAACGTCCTGACTTTC. It translates to CASSLGLSGANVLTF.

There are a few counts of this clone. The rearrangement uses TRBV6-5 and TRBJ2-2; unclear D gene. There are 15 residues in the CDR3. The germline gives CDR1 MNHEY, CDR2 SVGAGI. V lost 2 bases, J lost 2 bases, and 9 bases lay in between. Written as DNA, the CDR3 is TGTGCCAGCAGTTACCAAGGCATTAACACCGGGGAGCTGTTTTTT. Translation: CASSYQGINTGELFF.

V usage is TRBV6-4 and J usage is TRBJ2-3; 12 bases are a match to TRBD2. Germline-derived CDR1 and CDR2 are MRHNA and SNTAGT. V lost 2 bases and J lost 0; bases outside the gene matches: 6. The CDR3 contains 18 residues. CDR3 in DNA: TGTGCCAGCAGTGACAGGACTAGCGGGGCTACTAGCACAGATACGCAGTATTTT. Its translation is CASSDRTSGATSTDTQYF.

The chain combines TRBV7-9 with TRBJ2-3, with D perhaps TRBD2 (6 bases). Trimming shortened V by 11 bases and J by 2 bases, and 11 bases separated the two germline ends. The length of the CDR3 is 12 residues. Germline V gives CDR1 SEHNR, CDR2 FQNEAQ (reference sequence). CDR3 region: CAAGGPTDTQYF. DNA for the CDR3: TGTGCCGCCGGGGGACCCACAGATACGCAGTATTTT.

This chain links TRBV14 with TRBJ2-2, with TRBD1 matching over 10 bases. The CDR3 runs 15 residues. J gave up 4 bases and V 2 bases, and 1 base lay outside the gene matches. The germline gives CDR1 SGHDN, CDR2 FVKESK. This CDR3 is CASSQWDRGTGELFF. The CDR3 DNA is TGTGCCAGCAGCCAATGGGACAGGGGCACCGGGGAGCTGTTTTTT.

This clone was recorded a few times. The genes are TRBV6-5 and TRBJ1-4, with a possible D match to TRBD1 (6 bases). Germline V gene data show CDR1 as MNHEY and CDR2 as SVGAGI. V shed 0 bases and J shed 7 bases, with 9 bases lying between them. There are 14 residues in the CDR3. The CDR3 reads CASSYSGASEKLFF. The CDR3 DNA sequence: TGTGCCAGCAGTTACTCGGGGGCGAGTGAAAAACTGTTTTTT.

The chain couples TRBV5-1 to TRBJ1-1; 8 nucleotides line up with TRBD1. Germline V gene sequence: CDR1 SGHRS, CDR2 YFSETQ. The trim removed 5 bases at V and 4 bases at J, leaving 1 base unmatched. The CDR3 has 12 amino acids. In DNA form, the CDR3 reads TGCGCCAGCAGAACAGGGGGCACTGAAGCTTTCTTT. It specifies CASRTGGTEAFF.

The chain uses TRBV27 and TRBJ2-7; TRBD2 agrees at 8 bases. Germline V gives CDR1 MNHEY, CDR2 SMNVEV (reference sequence). The CDR3 is made up of 14 amino acids. Losses at the gene ends were 3 bases for V and 0 bases for J; bases not matched to a gene: 1. The CDR3 sequence is CASSLRGVSYEQYF. The CDR3 nucleotides read TGTGCCAGCAGTTTGCGGGGGGTCTCCTACGAGCAGTACTTC.

The chain has TRBV6-5 and TRBJ1-1, with D possibly TRBD1 on 5 matching bases. This CDR3 is built from 14 residues. Looked up from germline, CDR1 is MNHEY and CDR2 is SVGAGI. The germline V and J ends were trimmed by 6 bases and 0 bases, with 11 bases remaining between them. This CDR3 reads CASRLTAMNTEAFF. In nucleotides, the CDR3 is TGTGCCAGCAGGCTGACAGCTATGAACACTGAAGCTTTCTTT.

The chain joins TRBV7-6 to TRBJ1-6; maybe TRBD1 (6 bases). V lost 0 bases to trimming and J lost 5 bases, with 17 bases between them. Germline V gene sequence: CDR1 SGHVS, CDR2 FNYEAQ. CDR3 size: 18 residues. CDR3 in DNA: TGTGCCAGCAGCTTAGCCCCTGGGGGGGCGCAAAATAATTCACCCCTCCACTTT. Translated, it gives CASSLAPGGAQNNSPLHF.